The entry below describes one TCR beta chain. The CDR3 consists of 18 residues. Trimming took 0 bases from V and 7 from J; bases not matched to a gene: 10. The germline gives CDR1 SGHRS, CDR2 YFSETQ. The sample is drawn from a study of blood T cell repertoires in COVID-19. Overall study: The study drew acute and convalescent COVID-19 samples from the United States, Italy and Spain. Sources were T cells, B-cell-depleted T cells, or PBMCs; the material itself was cDNA or gDNA.

As originally analysed: Amplification of reference gene primers provided the estimated nucleated cell counts. Sequencing was performed with immunoSEQ multiplex PCR; in TCRdb, only in-frame clones are kept and a portion is missing. V and J calls plus clone size are reproduced from that table; the DNA served to infer D and trimming. The sample consists of about 210,000 clones, around 87% of them appearing once. The age range of participants was 18 to 89 years, with residence in 20 to 25 US areas. This chain connects TRBV5-1 to TRBJ2-1; TRBD2 agrees at 13 bases. This receptor was taken from a middle-aged woman in a cohort exposed to, infected with or recovered from COVID-19 (not recorded which). Sequencing was carried out using PBMCs or T cells enriched from blood (not recorded which). Here the CDR3 DNA reads TGCGCCAGCAGCTTGGTCGCAACTAGCGGGGGGGCGAAAAATGAGCAGTTCTTC. The encoded protein is CASSLVATSGGAKNEQFF.